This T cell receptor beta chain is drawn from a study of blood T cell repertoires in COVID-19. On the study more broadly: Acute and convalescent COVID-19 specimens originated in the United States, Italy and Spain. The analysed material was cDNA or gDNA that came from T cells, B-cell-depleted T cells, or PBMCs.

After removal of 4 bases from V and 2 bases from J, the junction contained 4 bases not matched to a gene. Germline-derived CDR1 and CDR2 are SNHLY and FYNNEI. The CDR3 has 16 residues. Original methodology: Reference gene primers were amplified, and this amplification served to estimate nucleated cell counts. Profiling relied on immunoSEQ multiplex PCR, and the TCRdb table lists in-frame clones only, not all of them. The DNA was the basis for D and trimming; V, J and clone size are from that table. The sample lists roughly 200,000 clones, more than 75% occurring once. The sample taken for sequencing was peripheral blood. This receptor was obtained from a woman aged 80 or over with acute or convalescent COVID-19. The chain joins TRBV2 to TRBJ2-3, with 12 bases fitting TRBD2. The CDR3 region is CASSARLAGDTDTQYF. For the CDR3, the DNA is TGTGCCAGCAGTGCACGACTAGCGGGAGACACAGATACGCAGTATTTT.